The clone carrying this T cell receptor (beta chain) occurred many times. Extracted from the samples, RNA was reverse transcribed into cDNA to serve as the sequencing template. The table came from immunoSEQ multiplex PCR; TCRdb's copy has only in-frame clones and leaves some out. The profile shows about 100,000 clones, 45% to 60% of them singletons. This sample was included in a study of CD8+ T cells in alopecia areata. Germline V CDR1 and CDR2: MNHNS, SASEGT. With 5 bases removed from V and 6 bases from J, the gap between germline ends came to 17 bases. This CDR3 spans 14 amino acids. Material for sequencing was NKG2D-low CD8+ T cells sorted from blood. The receptor's source is a human donor with alopecia areata. J is TRBJ2-7 and V is TRBV6-1; D perhaps matches TRBD2 (5 bases). The CDR3 nucleotides are TGTGCCAGCAGTTTATCTTGGGAGTCGGGCGAGCAGTACTTC. Encoded protein: CASSLSWESGEQYF.